This is a list of T cell receptor beta chains from one sample in a study of blood T cell repertoires in COVID-19. Data came from immunoSEQ multiplex PCR; TCRdb stores just in-frame clones and leaves some out. Of more than 65,000 clones listed, around nine tenths are singletons. The sample comprised peripheral blood. Receptors originate from a man aged 60 to 69 with acute or convalescent COVID-19. Both conserved end residues are part of each CDR3.

v_call cdr3_aa
TRBV7-2 CASSSSGRVGNTF
TRBV4-3 CASSQGQGVGGYTF
TRBV5-1 CASSLSGGDGEKLFF
TRBV5-1 CASSLGTSGGDTQYF
TRBV5-4 CASSRLLSNYGYTF
TRBV7-2 CASSLITRGREQYF
TRBV7-2 CASSSRGGASQPQHF
TRBV2 CASSESQISNQPQHF
TRBV6-6 CASREGAEKLFF
TRBV7-2 CASSLTENQPQHF
TRBV24-1 CATGTGAEAFF